This entry is about one TCR beta chain. A read error may explain this, as a much larger clone is one base away. Germline V gene sequence: CDR1 SGHTA, CDR2 FQGNSA. This CDR3 spans 12 amino acids. Amplification targeted TCR beta CDR3 regions from RNA transcripts. A set of HTBI primers served as the primers for a first-round RT-PCR of the TCR CDR3. Each CDR3 protein is one row after TCRdb ran MiXCR on the multiplex PCR reads. The sample carries around 700,000 distinct CDR3 sequences, over 35% recorded once. This sample was included in a study of T cells in Graves' hyperthyroidism and ophthalmopathy. In patients aged 18 to 65, hyperthyroidism was newly diagnosed, with duration under 2 months.

This TCR was recovered from a middle-aged woman with Graves' hyperthyroidism. Specimen: blood. V and J are TRBV7-2 and TRBJ2-7; D might be TRBD1 or TRBD2, each matching 5 bases. This CDR3 reads CASSGTTYERYF. The CDR3 DNA is TGTGCCAGCAGCGGGACGACCTACGAGCGGTACTTC.